These 14 T cell receptor beta chains were all obtained from the same sample, sequenced in a study of blood T cells in healthy people across ages. Alongside a J-beta primer mix, a sample-barcoded 5' primer served in a second PCR lasting roughly 6 to 11 cycles. From the 5' RACE reads, TCRdb called clonotypes with MiXCR, one entry per CDR3 protein. Of about 780,000 distinct CDR3 sequences listed, roughly 26% are singletons. The sample was also reused in another study, on T cells of mothers and their children.

Sample: blood. The origin of the receptors is a boy aged 5-17 years in good health.

The chain employs TRBV5-1 and TRBJ1-2; D may be TRBD1 (6 bases). The CDR3 loop spans 14 amino acids. In germline, CDR1 is SGHRS, CDR2 YFSETQ. The V end lost 4 bases, the J end lost 5 bases, and 15 bases lay between the germline ends. CDR3 in DNA: TGCGCCAGCAGCCCGGACAGTCCGGAGTATGGCTACACCTTC. Amino acid sequence: CASSPDSPEYGYTF.

This clonotype turned up a few times. Since no conserved phenylalanine or tryptophan closes the CDR3, a read error is the likely cause. The genes are TRBV24-1 and TRBJ2-7; D remains unclear. Trimming took 4 bases from V and 2 from J, leaving 8 bases between them. The CDR3 length is 13 residues. Germline V CDR1 and CDR2: KGHDR, SFDVKD. In nucleotides, the CDR3 is TGTGCCACCAGTGACCCCGCGACCTACGAGCAGTACCTC. This translates into CATSDPATYEQYL.

The chain is built from TRBV7-9 and TRBJ1-1, with no clear D. The CDR3 sequence is 10 residues long. The V gene's germline CDR1 is SEHNR and CDR2 FQNEAQ (reference sequence). V was clipped by 3 bases and J by 10 bases, with 6 bases between them. CDR3 sequence reads: CASSLEGAFF. CDR3 nucleotide sequence: TGTGCCAGCAGCTTGGAAGGAGCTTTCTTT.

The gene calls are TRBV2 and TRBJ2-5, with no clear D. Germline V gives CDR1 SNHLY, CDR2 FYNNEI. CDR3 length: 13 amino acids. V lost 8 bases and J 1 base, leaving 11 bases between the germline ends. CDR3 sequence: CASRRPTQETQYF. CDR3 bases: TGTGCCAGCCGACGTCCAACCCAAGAGACCCAGTACTTC.

Points on this clonotype: A read error may account for a junction end that differs from germline. The rearrangement links TRBV6-6 to TRBJ2-3; TRBD2 aligns across 7 bases. The CDR3 spans 14 residues. Germline CDR1 is MNHNY and CDR2 is SVGAGI (reference sequence). The CDR3 nucleotides are TGCGCCAGCAGAGCTAGCGGAAACACAGATACGCAGTATTTT. Its translation: CASRASGNTDTQYF.

The V gene is TRBV20-1, the J gene TRBJ2-1, with 11 positions matching TRBD2. CDR1 is DFQATT, CDR2 SNEGSKA, per germline (reference sequence). The CDR3 loop spans 15 amino acids. With 3 bases clipped from V and 2 bases from J, the junction kept 3 bases outside the gene matches. The CDR3 sequence is CSASPLAGAYNEQFF. The CDR3 nucleotides are TGCAGTGCTAGTCCACTAGCGGGAGCCTACAATGAGCAGTTCTTC.

This clonotype was detected a few times. The rearrangement links TRBV7-9 to TRBJ1-4; D ambiguous. The germline CDR1 and CDR2 sequences are SEHNR and FQNEAQ (reference sequence). This CDR3 contains 13 residues. Trimming took off 5 bases at V and 12 bases at J, with 16 bases between the two ends. The CDR3: CASSPHGGPELFF. DNA of the CDR3: TGTGCCAGCAGCCCCCATGGAGGGCCTGAACTGTTTTTT.

This clonotype appeared a few times. The chain carries TRBV29-1 and TRBJ1-4; 10 bases are shared with TRBD1. Germline CDR1 SQVTM, CDR2 ANQGSEA. The CDR3 runs 16 residues. Unmatched junction bases numbered 7, after V lost 4 bases and J lost 2 bases. Here the CDR3 reads CSVGGGQGKTNEKLFF. CDR3 nucleotides: TGCAGCGTTGGGGGGGGACAGGGGAAGACTAATGAAAAACTGTTTTTT.

The genes are TRBV12-3 or TRBV12-4 and TRBJ1-2; D gene uncertain. V gave up 7 bases and J gave up 4 bases, with 19 bases separating them. This CDR3 comprises 15 residues. CDR3 sequence reads: CASILGRRPVYGYTF. CDR3 nucleotides: TGTGCCAGCATCTTAGGACGGAGGCCGGTCTATGGCTACACCTTC.

The chain employs TRBV29-1 and TRBJ2-1; 8 bases are shared with TRBD2. From germline, CDR1 is SQVTM and CDR2 ANQGSEA. Trimming took 7 bases from V and 0 from J; bases not matched to a gene: 5. CDR3 length equals 14 residues. The CDR3 DNA reads as TGCAGCGCAGCCGGGACTAGCTCCTACAATGAGCAGTTCTTC. This encodes CSAAGTSSYNEQFF.

This clonotype was picked up one time. V gene TRBV9 combines with J gene TRBJ1-2; D unclear. The germline V gene encodes CDR1 SGDLS and CDR2 YYNGEE. The CDR3 loop spans 12 amino acids. The ends were cut back, 0 bases at V and 10 bases at J, with 10 bases in the middle. The CDR3 here is CASSVAEALYTF. CDR3 nucleotide sequence: TGTGCCAGCAGCGTAGCGGAGGCCCTCTACACCTTC.

This clonotype was seen more than once but under ten times. The chain uses TRBV7-8 and TRBJ1-1; TRBD1 might be the D (5 bases). The V gene lost 2 bases and the J gene lost 4 bases, with 14 bases spanning the gap. CDR3 size: 15 residues. CDR1 is SGHVS, CDR2 FQNEAQ, per germline. The CDR3 sequence: CASSLSGGSGTEAFF. CDR3 sequence (DNA): TGTGCCAGCAGCTTAAGCGGGGGGAGTGGCACTGAAGCTTTCTTT.

In this sample, this clonotype turned up a few times. The rearrangement links TRBV20-1 to TRBJ1-5; the D is unclear. The V and J ends lost 2 bases and 5 bases respectively, with 10 bases between them. This CDR3 contains 13 residues. Germline assignment: CDR1 DFQATT and CDR2 SNEGSKA (reference sequence). In DNA form, the CDR3 reads TGCAGTGCTAGATGGGCGGTGGATCAGCCCCAGCATTTT. Translating it yields CSARWAVDQPQHF.

Details on this clonotype: A read error may account for a junction end that differs from germline. The V call is TRBV6-5, the J call TRBJ2-7, with D perhaps matching TRBD1 or TRBD2 (5 bases each). This CDR3 spans 13 amino acids. Germline CDR1 MNHEY, CDR2 SVGAGI. CDR3 in DNA: TGTGCCGGCAGTTACGAGGGACCCTGCGAGCAGTACTTC. Translating it yields CAGSYEGPCEQYF.